This T cell receptor beta chain was found in a study of blood T cell repertoires in COVID-19. The V gene lost 0 bases and the J gene lost 3 bases, with 8 bases spanning the gap. This CDR3 has 14 residues. Per germline, CDR1 SGHDN and CDR2 FVKESK. Per the authors' pipeline: Reference gene primer amplification gave nucleated cell count estimates. Measured with immunoSEQ multiplex PCR; TCRdb has only the in-frame clones, and not every one. That table gives V, J and clone size, and the DNA gave D and trimming. The data show around 200,000 clones, roughly nine tenths seen once. The sequenced material came from peripheral blood. The gene calls are TRBV14 and TRBJ2-5; D remains ambiguous. This receptor was taken from a man aged 30 to 39 with acute or convalescent COVID-19. The CDR3 bases are TGTGCCAGCAGCCAAGATACGGTTAAAGAGACCCAGTACTTC. Residues: CASSQDTVKETQYF.